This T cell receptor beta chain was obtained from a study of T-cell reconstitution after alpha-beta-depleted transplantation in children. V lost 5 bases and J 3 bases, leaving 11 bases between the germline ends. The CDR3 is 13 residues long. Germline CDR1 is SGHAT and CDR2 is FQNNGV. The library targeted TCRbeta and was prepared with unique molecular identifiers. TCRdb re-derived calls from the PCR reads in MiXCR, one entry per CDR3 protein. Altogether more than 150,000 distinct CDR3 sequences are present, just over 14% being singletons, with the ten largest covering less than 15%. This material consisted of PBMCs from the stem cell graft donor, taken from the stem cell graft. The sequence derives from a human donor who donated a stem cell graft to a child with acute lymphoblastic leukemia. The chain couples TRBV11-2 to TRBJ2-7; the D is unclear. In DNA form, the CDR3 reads TGTGCCAGCAGCCCATGGTTGCACTACGAGCAGTACTTC. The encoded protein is CASSPWLHYEQYF.